This record looks at one TCR beta chain sequence and its context. These data originate in a study of blood T cell repertoires in COVID-19. Clones were sequenced by immunoSEQ multiplex PCR, and TCRdb holds only the in-frame ones, with some missing. The table records roughly 200,000 clones, around nine tenths of them present only once. Trimming left V 5 bases short and J 4 bases short, with 11 bases between. The CDR3 runs 14 residues. Germline CDR1 is SEHNR and CDR2 is FQNEAQ (reference sequence). The clonotype was recovered from a man under 40 in a cohort exposed to, infected with or recovered from COVID-19 (not recorded which). The sample was PBMCs or T cells enriched from blood (not recorded which). The chain recombines TRBV7-9 with TRBJ2-2; tentative D call: TRBD1 (6 bases). DNA of the CDR3: TGTGCCAGCAGCGCGACAGGTGCCACCGGGGAGCTGTTTTTT. It translates to CASSATGATGELFF.